These 18 T cell receptor beta chains originate from one sample sequenced in a study of T cell responses to AZD1222 COVID-19 vaccine. Method: immunoSEQ multiplex PCR; TCRdb's copy keeps in-frame clones and lacks some. The sample records over 60,000 clones, 79% being singletons. The sequences come from peripheral blood, collected on day 0 of MenACWY control vaccination. These receptors originate from an adult in good health.

The V and J genes are TRBV4-1 and TRBJ2-1; 8 bases are a match to TRBD2. Trimming at V came to 2 bases and at J to 0 bases, leaving 3 bases not matched to a gene. Germline V gives CDR1 MGHRA, CDR2 YSYEKL. This CDR3 is 16 amino acids long. CDR3 amino acids: CASSQLAGSSYNEQFF. As DNA, the CDR3 is TGCGCCAGCAGCCAATTAGCGGGGAGCTCCTACAATGAGCAGTTCTTC.

Remarks on this clone: The same CDR3 can be traced to other DNA sequences in this sample. The chain links TRBV30 to TRBJ1-2; maybe TRBD1 (6 bases). Deletions cut 5 bases from V and 4 bases from J, with 11 bases between. The CDR3 consists of 12 residues. Germline lookup yields CDR1 GTSNPN and CDR2 SVGIG (reference sequence). As DNA, the CDR3 is TGTGCCTGGTCCCGGGACATCTATGGCTACACCTTC. It codes for CAWSRDIYGYTF.

The chain carries TRBV5-1 and TRBJ2-3, with 15 nucleotides matching TRBD2. The ends lost 3 bases at V and 3 bases at J; junction bases unmatched: 11. The length of the CDR3 is 19 residues. CDR1 is SGHRS and CDR2 is YFSETQ in the germline V gene. In DNA form, the CDR3 reads TGCGCCAGCAGCTCGGGACTAGCGGGAGGAGGGGTTCAGACAGATACGCAGTATTTT. The encoded protein is CASSSGLAGGGVQTDTQYF.

The V gene is TRBV6-5, the J gene TRBJ2-1; D is possibly TRBD1 (5 bases). The V gene's germline CDR1 is MNHEY and CDR2 SVGAGI. The CDR3 covers 13 residues. Trimming stripped 8 bases from V and 5 bases from J, with 13 bases between. CDR3 nucleotides: TGTGCCAGCCAACTCTTCAGGGACAATGAGCAGTTCTTC. It translates to CASQLFRDNEQFF.

This clone has only a few counts. This rearrangement joins TRBV2 to TRBJ1-6, with D maybe TRBD1 (5 bases). This CDR3 spans 17 amino acids. Germline lookup yields CDR1 SNHLY and CDR2 FYNNEI. Between the trimmed V and J ends, which lost 5 bases and 0 bases, there was a span of 14 bases. The CDR3, as DNA: TGTGCCAGCAGTATTCGGGCAGGGAACTCCTATAATTCACCCCTCCACTTT. Amino acid sequence: CASSIRAGNSYNSPLHF.

V is TRBV13 and J is TRBJ2-3; perhaps D is TRBD1 or TRBD2 (5 bases each). V gave up 0 bases and J gave up 2 bases, with 21 bases separating them. The CDR3 covers 19 residues. The germline V gene encodes CDR1 PRHDT and CDR2 FYEKMQ (reference sequence). CDR3: CASSLGGGKDLQSTDTQYF. The CDR3 DNA reads as TGTGCCAGCAGCTTAGGTGGGGGTAAGGACCTCCAATCCACAGATACGCAGTATTTT.

The V and J genes are TRBV19 and TRBJ2-3; 10 bases fit TRBD2. The trim removed 8 bases at V and 8 bases at J, leaving 7 bases unmatched. Germline loops: CDR1 LNHDA, CDR2 SQIVND (reference sequence). CDR3 length: 13 residues. DNA for the CDR3: TGTGCCAGTGGAGAACTAGCGGGGCGTACGCAGTATTTT. Protein sequence: CASGELAGRTQYF.

This chain connects TRBV30 to TRBJ2-5; 7 bases line up with TRBD1. V shed 3 bases and J 4 bases; nucleotides not matched to a gene: 5. The CDR3 is 13 amino acids. The germline CDR1 and CDR2 sequences are GTSNPN and SVGIG (reference sequence). The CDR3 sequence is CAWRGTAGETQYF. The DNA of the CDR3 is TGTGCCTGGAGGGGGACAGCCGGAGAGACCCAGTACTTC.

This chain links TRBV28 with TRBJ1-1; D unresolved. Trimming removed 4 bases at V and 0 bases at J, with 9 bases between. Germline V gives CDR1 MDHEN, CDR2 SYDVKM. The CDR3 is made up of 14 amino acids. DNA for the CDR3: TGTGCCAGCAGTTCCGCTTTCCTGAACACTGAAGCTTTCTTT. It specifies CASSSAFLNTEAFF.

This sequence joins TRBV5-1 and TRBJ1-1; D ambiguous. V was shortened by 5 bases and J by 1 base, with 9 bases between the two germline ends. The CDR3 is 13 amino acids. CDR1 is SGHRS, CDR2 YFSETQ, per germline. The CDR3 here is CASSIAGNTEAFF. In nucleotides, the CDR3 is TGCGCCAGCAGTATCGCCGGGAACACTGAAGCTTTCTTT.

The sample holds one count of this clone. The chain carries TRBV7-8 and TRBJ1-2, with a tentative D call TRBD1 (6 bases). The length of the CDR3 is 15 residues. Germline V gene sequence: CDR1 SGHVS, CDR2 FQNEAQ. V was cut by 5 bases and J by 8 bases, with 21 bases left in between. CDR3 bases: TGTGCCAGCAGCCCAAACAGGGCGGGATCAAGGGGCTACACCTTC. It codes for CASSPNRAGSRGYTF.

The chain uses TRBV19 and TRBJ2-7, with no clear D. This CDR3 region has 14 residues. V shed 4 bases and J shed 2 bases, with 12 bases lying between them. The germline V gene has CDR1 LNHDA and CDR2 SQIVND (reference sequence). In DNA form, the CDR3 reads TGTGCCAGTAGTAACAGAGCGAATACCTACGAGCAGTACTTC. Protein sequence: CASSNRANTYEQYF.

This clone appeared once. The chain uses TRBV20-1 and TRBJ2-5, with no clear D. Per the germline V gene, CDR1 is DFQATT and CDR2 is SNEGSKA (reference sequence). The length of the CDR3 is 11 residues. V was cut by 6 bases and J by 5 bases, with 10 bases left in between. CDR3: CSANPMETQYF. Here the CDR3 DNA reads TGCAGTGCCAACCCGATGGAGACCCAGTACTTC.

The chain has TRBV7-8 and TRBJ2-3; no clear D gene. The V and J ends lost 5 bases and 2 bases respectively, with 14 bases between them. This CDR3 comprises 15 residues. CDR1 SGHVS and CDR2 FQNEAQ come from the germline V gene. The CDR3 here is CASSREERYTDTQYF. In DNA, the CDR3 is TGTGCCAGCAGCCGAGAAGAGCGCTACACAGATACGCAGTATTTT.

The rearrangement joins TRBV4-1 to TRBJ1-1, with 12 bases matching TRBD1. The CDR3 has 20 amino acids. Germline V lookup: CDR1 MGHRA, CDR2 YSYEKL. V dropped 0 bases and J dropped 0; count of bases not matched to a gene: 11. The CDR3 region is CASSQEVARGQGALNTEAFF. DNA of the CDR3: TGCGCCAGCAGCCAAGAAGTCGCGCGGGGACAGGGGGCTTTGAACACTGAAGCTTTCTTT.

V and J are TRBV6-5 and TRBJ2-5; D remains unclear. Germline lookup yields CDR1 MNHEY and CDR2 SVGAGI. The V gene lost 6 bases and the J gene lost 5 bases, with 7 bases spanning the gap. This CDR3 is built from 11 residues. The CDR3 loop reads CASSFRETQYF. The CDR3 DNA reads as TGTGCCAGCAGCTTCCGGGAGACCCAGTACTTC.

V and J are TRBV5-1 and TRBJ2-5; TRBD2 matches at 13 bases. The V segment lost 5 bases and the J segment 2 bases; nucleotides outside the gene matches: 6. Germline CDR1 and CDR2: SGHRS and YFSETQ. This CDR3 has 16 amino acids. CDR3 nucleotides: TGCGCCAGCAGTCGCGGACTAGCGGGAGATCAAGAGACCCAGTACTTC. The encoded protein is CASSRGLAGDQETQYF. Looking up the rest from reference TRBV5-1 and TRBJ2-5 gives the full variable domain: KAGVTQTPRYLIKTRGQQVTLSCSPISGHRSVSWYQQTPGQGLQFLFEYFSETQRNKGNFPGRFSGRQFSNSRSEMNVSTLELGDSALYLCASSRGLAGDQETQYFGPGTRLLVL.

The V gene is TRBV18, the J gene TRBJ2-5; TRBD2 is a possible D gene (5 bases). Between the trimmed V and J ends, which lost 3 bases and 1 base, there was a span of 9 bases. The CDR3 covers 14 residues. The germline V gene has CDR1 KGHSH and CDR2 LQKENI. The CDR3 sequence: CASSPFRGQETQYF. The CDR3 region has the DNA TGTGCCAGCTCACCGTTCCGGGGCCAAGAGACCCAGTACTTC.